These T cell receptor beta chains were read from a single sample in a study of post-analysis software for immune sequencing data. Using its own MiXCR run on the PCR reads, TCRdb lists one record per CDR3 protein. Found here are 170,000 or so distinct CDR3 sequences, 30% of them singletons; the top ten hold approximately 1.6%. Sequencing used blood. Every receptor here comes from a girl between 10 and 17 years old with multiple sclerosis. CDR3s include the opening cysteine and the closing phenylalanine or tryptophan. The D gene is left open where the match is weak. Size is stated for part of the rows, as once, few or many counts, or as a class when the clone is expanded.

TRBV6-5	18	TRBJ1-6	few	TRBD1	TGTGCCAGCAGTTACTCGAGCGGTTTGGGACAGGGGAATTCACCCCTCCACTTT	CASSYSSGLGQGNSPLHF
TRBV11-2	15	TRBJ2-7	NA	NA	TGTGCCAGCAGCCGGGCGGGGAAAATCGCCTACGAGCAGTACTTC	CASSRAGKIAYEQYF
TRBV28	15	TRBJ1-5	few	TRBD1	TGTGCCAGCAGTTTAACCGGACAGGGAAATCAGCCCCAGCATTTT	CASSLTGQGNQPQHF
TRBV7-8	16	TRBJ1-2	NA	TRBD1	TGTGCCAGCAGCTTAGGGGGGGGACAGGGGAGAGCTGGCTACACCTTC	CASSLGGGQGRAGYTF
TRBV19	13	TRBJ2-5	few	NA	TGTGCCAGTGGTCCTGCAGGGAAAGAGACCCAGTACTTC	CASGPAGKETQYF
TRBV20-1	13	TRBJ2-1	many	TRBD2	TGCAGTGTCCCGGGACTAGGGGGCAATGAGCAGTTCTTC	CSVPGLGGNEQFF
TRBV5-1	13	TRBJ2-7	many	NA	TGCGCCAGCAGCTTGGACGACCTCGGCGGGCAGTACTTC	CASSLDDLGGQYF
TRBV20-1	11	TRBJ2-4	many	TRBD1	TGCAGTGCCCAACAGGGGAACATTCAGTACTTC	CSAQQGNIQYF
TRBV29-1	13	TRBJ2-7	few	NA	TGCAGCGGGAAGGGGGGGTCGCTTGCCGAGCAGTACTTC	CSGKGGSLAEQYF
TRBV6-1	14	TRBJ2-7	many	NA	TGTGCCAGCTGGCGGATGGCCGGAGCTAACGAGCAGTACTTC	CASWRMAGANEQYF
TRBV2	13	TRBJ2-7	many	NA	TGTGCCAGCAGATATGGGGGTGCATTCGAGCAGTACTTC	CASRYGGAFEQYF
TRBV5-1	13	TRBJ1-1	few	NA	TGCGCCAGCAGCCCTGGCGCGAGGACTGAAGCTTTCTTT	CASSPGARTEAFF
TRBV2	14	TRBJ2-7	many	TRBD2	TGTGCCAGCAGTTTCGGACTAGTAGTCTACGAGCAGTACTTC	CASSFGLVVYEQYF
TRBV29-1	13	TRBJ2-1	many	TRBD1	TGCAGCGTGGTGGGACAGGGCGGCGATGAGCAGTTCTTC	CSVVGQGGDEQFF
TRBV27	13	TRBJ1-2	many	TRBD1	TGTGCCAGCAGTTTCGGGCAGGGGGGTGGCTACACCTTC	CASSFGQGGGYTF
TRBV27	15	TRBJ2-1	few	TRBD2	TGTGCCAGCAGTTGGGCTAGCGGGATTGGCGATGAGCAGTTCTTC	CASSWASGIGDEQFF